The rows below give T cell receptor beta chains drawn from one sample of a study of blood T cell repertoires in COVID-19. Assay: immunoSEQ multiplex PCR; the TCRdb copy retains only in-frame clones and omits some. The sample lists some 85,000 clones; 70% to 80% were seen once. The sample was peripheral blood. These receptors all stem from a human donor in a cohort sampled during active COVID-19. Both conserved end residues are part of each CDR3. The order of the fields is D gene, V gene, CDR3 protein. D genes are given only for firm matches.

d_gene: .
v_gene: TRBV10-2
CDR3aa: CASSEPQGYGYTF

d_gene: .
v_gene: TRBV7-6
CDR3aa: CASSIGPRGGETQYF

d_gene: .
v_gene: TRBV3-1/TRBV3-2
CDR3aa: CASSHLEYEQYF

d_gene: TRBD2
v_gene: TRBV4-3
CDR3aa: CASSQDGGGTSTDTQYF

d_gene: .
v_gene: TRBV11-3
CDR3aa: CASSLLRNTEAFF

d_gene: .
v_gene: TRBV6-5
CDR3aa: CASSPGSRGYGYTF

d_gene: TRBD1
v_gene: TRBV10-3
CDR3aa: CAISELGAGGTEAFF

d_gene: .
v_gene: TRBV6-5
CDR3aa: CATSRNTEAFF

d_gene: .
v_gene: TRBV12-3/TRBV12-4
CDR3aa: CASRGSNTGELFF

d_gene: TRBD2
v_gene: TRBV2
CDR3aa: CASNGLANPQETQYF

d_gene: .
v_gene: TRBV10-3
CDR3aa: CAISVRENQPQHF

d_gene: .
v_gene: TRBV7-2
CDR3aa: CASSSSTDTQYF

d_gene: TRBD1
v_gene: TRBV5-4
CDR3aa: CASSQRTGLIGYTF

d_gene: TRBD1
v_gene: TRBV28
CDR3aa: CATFQQGKNSPLHF

d_gene: TRBD1
v_gene: TRBV27
CDR3aa: CASRRGLPNEKLFF

d_gene: .
v_gene: TRBV6-5
CDR3aa: CATFMGGSPRQPQHF

d_gene: TRBD2
v_gene: TRBV5-4
CDR3aa: CASSRAGVGTDTQYF

d_gene: TRBD2
v_gene: TRBV5-4
CDR3aa: CASSPGLVGTDTQYF

d_gene: TRBD2
v_gene: TRBV13
CDR3aa: CASSPKNINSGSRDNEQFF

d_gene: .
v_gene: TRBV28
CDR3aa: CASSFSLIHEQYF

d_gene: TRBD1
v_gene: TRBV3-1/TRBV3-2
CDR3aa: CASGGQAVYGYTF

d_gene: .
v_gene: TRBV9
CDR3aa: CASSVGEGANTGELFF